A single sample is the source of the 12 T cell receptor beta chains below, sequenced in a study of blood T cell repertoires in COVID-19. Generated by immunoSEQ multiplex PCR, the TCRdb table keeps only in-frame clones and is missing some. The data contain around 430,000 clones, approximately 87% of them singletons. The source material was PBMCs or T cells enriched from blood (not recorded which). The source is a woman in her forties or fifties who had recovered from COVID-19.

The CDR3 reads CASSERTGVFPLVETQYF. The CDR3 DNA reads as TGTGCCAGCAGTGAACGGACAGGGGTTTTTCCCCTAGTGGAGACCCAGTACTTC. The chain carries TRBV2 and TRBJ2-5, with 9 bases identical to TRBD1. Looked up from germline, CDR1 is SNHLY and CDR2 is FYNNEI. Losses at the gene ends were 2 bases for V and 5 bases for J; bases not matched to a gene: 15. CDR3 length: 18 amino acids.

This chain links TRBV4-3 with TRBJ2-3; 14 bases match TRBD2. Germline CDR1 LGHNA, CDR2 YSLEER. J was trimmed by 9 bases and V by 5 bases; bases with no gene match: 7. The CDR3 spans 15 residues. This CDR3 is CASSSRGLAGETQYF. CDR3 DNA sequence: TGCGCCAGCAGCTCTCGGGGACTAGCGGGGGAAACGCAGTATTTT.

This sequence joins TRBV2 and TRBJ1-6; 8 nucleotides align to TRBD1. The length of the CDR3 is 15 residues. J lost 9 bases, V lost 4 bases, and 8 bases had no gene match. The V gene's germline CDR1 is SNHLY and CDR2 FYNNEI. Written as DNA, the CDR3 is TGTGCCAGCAGTGCGGACAGGGCCGCCCGTTCACCCCTCCACTTT. Protein: CASSADRAARSPLHF.

J is TRBJ1-1 and V is TRBV6-5; the D is unclear. With 6 bases removed from V and 4 bases from J, the gap between germline ends came to 12 bases. Germline values: CDR1 MNHEY, CDR2 SVGAGI. The CDR3 length is 13 residues. The CDR3 DNA reads as TGTGCCAGCAGGGGCTTGGGTGCCACTGAAGCTTTCTTT. It encodes CASRGLGATEAFF.

To note about this clone: One junction end does not reproduce the germline sequence, and a read error may be involved. The chain couples TRBV3-1 (or the pseudogene TRBV3-2) to TRBJ1-6, with 8 bases matching TRBD1. From germline, CDR1 is LGHDT and CDR2 YNNKEL (reference sequence). The CDR3 spans 12 residues. CDR3 sequence reads: CASSQNPGQVDF. As DNA, the CDR3 is TGTGCCAGCAGCCAGAACCCGGGACAGGTCGACTTT.

A word on this clone: The junction differs from germline at one of its ends, possibly a read error. The rearrangement links TRBV11-2 to TRBJ2-7; tentatively, D is TRBD1 (5 bases). The CDR3 extends over 16 amino acids. Germline CDR1 is SGHAT and CDR2 is FQNNGV. CDR3 protein: CASSLAPYMAGIKQYF. CDR3 DNA: TGTGCCAGCAGTTTAGCCCCTTACATGGCAGGGATCAAGCAGTACTTC.

The chain employs TRBV4-1 and TRBJ1-2, with D possibly matching TRBD1 (6 bases). The V end was cut by 0 bases, the J end by 4 bases, with 9 bases between. This CDR3 comprises 14 residues. Germline V lookup: CDR1 MGHRA, CDR2 YSYEKL. The CDR3: CASSQDQGFYGYTF. CDR3 in DNA: TGCGCCAGCAGCCAAGATCAGGGGTTCTATGGCTACACCTTC.

The rearrangement links TRBV29-1 to TRBJ2-7; 7 bases align to TRBD1. V lost 2 bases and J lost 2; bases outside the gene matches: 3. Germline loops: CDR1 SQVTM, CDR2 ANQGSEA. The CDR3 extends over 13 amino acids. CDR3: CSVETQGAYEQYF. CDR3 nucleotides: TGCAGCGTTGAAACCCAGGGGGCCTACGAGCAGTACTTC.

The chain uses TRBV7-2 and TRBJ2-7; 12 nucleotides line up with TRBD2. The CDR3 has 16 residues. CDR1 and CDR2 (germline): SGHTA, FQGNSA. The ends lost 3 bases at V and 7 bases at J; junction bases unmatched: 10. The DNA for the CDR3 is TGTGCCAGCAGCTTTGACGGACTAGCGGGACCTGAAGAGCAGTACTTC. Protein: CASSFDGLAGPEEQYF.

The chain employs TRBV5-1 and TRBJ2-2, with a tentative D call TRBD1 (6 bases). Germline lookup yields CDR1 SGHRS and CDR2 YFSETQ. Trimming stripped 0 bases from V and 2 bases from J, with 8 bases between. The CDR3 covers 15 residues. The CDR3 loop is CASSLEQGNTGELFF. CDR3 DNA: TGCGCCAGCAGCTTGGAACAGGGAAACACCGGGGAGCTGTTTTTT. Supplemented by reference TRBV5-1 and TRBJ2-2, the full variable domain reads KAGVTQTPRYLIKTRGQQVTLSCSPISGHRSVSWYQQTPGQGLQFLFEYFSETQRNKGNFPGRFSGRQFSNSRSEMNVSTLELGDSALYLCASSLEQGNTGELFFGEGSRLTVL.

The CDR3 here is CSVDDSFYGYTF. The CDR3 DNA reads as TGCAGCGTTGACGACAGCTTCTATGGCTACACCTTC. V usage is TRBV29-1 and J usage is TRBJ1-2, with TRBD1 as a possible D gene (5 bases). V was cut by 3 bases and J by 4 bases, with 9 bases left in between. Germline V gene lookup returns CDR1 SQVTM and CDR2 ANQGSEA. The CDR3 consists of 12 residues.

The chain is built from TRBV5-6 and TRBJ2-2, with D uncertain. V dropped 4 bases and J dropped 7 bases, with 17 bases sitting between them. Germline V lookup: CDR1 SGHDT, CDR2 YYEEEE. The CDR3 is 15 amino acids. The CDR3: CASSRSLLTHGELFF. The DNA of the CDR3 is TGTGCCAGCAGCCGATCGTTACTAACGCACGGGGAGCTGTTTTTT.